This record covers a single T cell receptor (beta chain). The sample has other DNA sequences that encode this CDR3 too. PCR amplification relied on 60 Vbeta primers (plus 13 Jbeta primers). Some clones are missing from TCRdb's copy, which holds only in-frame ones; the method was immunoSEQ multiplex PCR. Found here are roughly 200,000 clones, about 9% of them singletons; the top ten hold over 1%. This record belongs to a study of cytomegalovirus exposure and HLA in healthy donors. Sequences were obtained from PBMCs. The receptor comes from a woman in her twenties or thirties in good health and CMV-seropositive.

The CDR3 protein is CASSLGGEKLFF. DNA of the CDR3: TGCGCCAGCAGCTTGGGAGGAGAAAAACTGTTTTTT. The gene calls are TRBV5-1 and TRBJ1-4; D gene uncertain. V was shortened by 0 bases and J by 8 bases, with 5 bases between the two germline ends. Germline CDR1 reads SGHRS; CDR2 reads YFSETQ. The CDR3 covers 12 residues. The full variable domain, rest sourced from reference TRBV5-1 and TRBJ1-4, is KAGVTQTPRYLIKTRGQQVTLSCSPISGHRSVSWYQQTPGQGLQFLFEYFSETQRNKGNFPGRFSGRQFSNSRSEMNVSTLELGDSALYLCASSLGGEKLFFGSGTQLSVL.